A selection of T cell receptor beta chains follows, all from one sample in a study of OX40 agonist ivuxolimab in advanced cancers. Here immunoSEQ multiplex PCR was the method, and the copy in TCRdb shows in-frame clones only, minus some. The table lists about 50,000 clones, approximately 91% of them singletons. Sequencing was performed on CD4+ or CD8+ T cells sorted from blood, taken in a trial of the OX40 agonist ivuxolimab. The receptor source for this set is an adult with an advanced solid tumor such as melanoma, head and neck, liver or kidney cancer. Both conserved end residues are part of each CDR3. A D gene is named only where the DNA matches it firmly. Size tells how often a clone was seen (once, few, many) or the class of an expanded clone, and some rows leave it out.

TRBJ2-1	13	TRBD2	TRBV27	NA	TGTGCCAGCAGTACCAGGGAGGGAATTGAGCAGTTCTTC	CASSTREGIEQFF
TRBJ2-5	13	TRBD1	TRBV29-1	NA	TGCAGCGTTGTGGGCAGGGGGCGAGAGACCCAGTACTTC	CSVVGRGRETQYF
TRBJ1-2	13	NA	TRBV6-1	NA	TGTGCCAGCAGTTATGGCGGGGTAGGTGGCTACACCTTC	CASSYGGVGGYTF
TRBJ2-7	13	TRBD1	TRBV29-1	NA	TGCAGCGTCAGGACAGGGATGAGTGACGAGCAGTACTTC	CSVRTGMSDEQYF
TRBJ1-4	14	TRBD1	TRBV11-2	NA	TGTGCCAGCATAGGGGGACAGGTTAATGAAAAACTGTTTTTT	CASIGGQVNEKLFF
TRBJ2-2	13	NA	TRBV6-6	NA	TGTGCCAGCAGTTACTCGATCGCCGGGGAGCTGTTTTTT	CASSYSIAGELFF
TRBJ2-5	15	TRBD2	TRBV11-2	NA	TGTGCCAGCAGCTTAAGCGGGGGCCCCCAAGAGACCCAGTACTTC	CASSLSGGPQETQYF
TRBJ2-4	18	NA	TRBV27	NA	TGTGCCAGCAGTTTAGGGCCCACTCTTGCAGAGGTCAAAAACATTCAGTACTTC	CASSLGPTLAEVKNIQYF
TRBJ1-2	14	NA	TRBV11-2	NA	TGTGCCAGCAGCCCCCACCGGGACTCCGGTGGCTACACCTTC	CASSPHRDSGGYTF
TRBJ2-7	14	TRBD1	TRBV7-7	once	TGTGCTAGCAGCCCAGGACAGGGGGCCTACGAGCAGTACTTC	CASSPGQGAYEQYF
TRBJ2-1	15	NA	TRBV9	NA	TGTGCCAGCAGCGTAGAGTGGGATCCGGAAGAGGAGCAGTTCTTC	CASSVEWDPEEEQFF
TRBJ1-1	15	NA	TRBV19	NA	TGTGCCAGTAGGGGGGAAAGCGAAGGGAACACTGAAGCTTTCTTT	CASRGESEGNTEAFF
TRBJ1-1	13	NA	TRBV19	NA	TGTGCCAGTAGCCCTAACTTGGGCACTGAAGCTTTCTTT	CASSPNLGTEAFF
TRBJ2-1	15	TRBD2	TRBV15	NA	TGTGCCACCAGCAGAGCGAGCGGGGGGGCCCATGAGCAGTTCTTC	CATSRASGGAHEQFF
TRBJ1-2	19	NA	TRBV11-2	NA	TGTGCCAGCAGCTTAGATAGTAGGGGTCCAGAAGTCCCCTTCTATGGCTACACCTTC	CASSLDSRGPEVPFYGYTF